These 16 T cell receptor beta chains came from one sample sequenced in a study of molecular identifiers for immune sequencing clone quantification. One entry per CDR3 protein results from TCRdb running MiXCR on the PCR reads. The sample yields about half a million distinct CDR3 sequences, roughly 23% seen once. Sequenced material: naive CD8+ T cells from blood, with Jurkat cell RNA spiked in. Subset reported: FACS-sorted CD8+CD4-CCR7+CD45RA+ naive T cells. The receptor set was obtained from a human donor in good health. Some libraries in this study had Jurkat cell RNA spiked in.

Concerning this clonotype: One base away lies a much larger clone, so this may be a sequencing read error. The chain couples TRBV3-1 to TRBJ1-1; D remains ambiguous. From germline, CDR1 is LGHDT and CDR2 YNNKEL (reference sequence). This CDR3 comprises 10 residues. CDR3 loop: CASSPPRALF. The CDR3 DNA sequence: TGTGCCAGCAGCCCCCCCCGAGCTCTCTTT.

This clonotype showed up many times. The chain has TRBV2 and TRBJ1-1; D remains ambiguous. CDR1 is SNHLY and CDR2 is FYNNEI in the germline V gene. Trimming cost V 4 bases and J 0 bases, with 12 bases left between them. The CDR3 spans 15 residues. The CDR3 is CASSGYSVMNTEAFF. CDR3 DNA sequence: TGTGCCAGCAGTGGGTACAGCGTAATGAACACTGAAGCTTTCTTT.

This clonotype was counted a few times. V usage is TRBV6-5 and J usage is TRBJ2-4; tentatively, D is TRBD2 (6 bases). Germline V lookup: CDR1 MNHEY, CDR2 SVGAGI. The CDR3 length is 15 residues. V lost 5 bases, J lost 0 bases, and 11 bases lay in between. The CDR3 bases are TGTGCCAGCAGTACACCGGGACTAGCCAAAAACATTCAGTACTTC. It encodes CASSTPGLAKNIQYF.

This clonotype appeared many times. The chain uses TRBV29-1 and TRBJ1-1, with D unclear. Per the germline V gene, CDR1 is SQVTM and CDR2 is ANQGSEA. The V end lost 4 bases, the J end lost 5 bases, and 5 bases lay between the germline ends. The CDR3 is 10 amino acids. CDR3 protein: CSVVLTEAFF. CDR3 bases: TGCAGCGTTGTCCTTACTGAAGCTTTCTTT.

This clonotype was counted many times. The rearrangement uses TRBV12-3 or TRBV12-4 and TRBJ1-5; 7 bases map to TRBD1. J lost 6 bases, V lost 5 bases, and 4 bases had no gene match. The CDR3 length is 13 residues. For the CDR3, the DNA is TGTGCCAGCAGTGCAGGGGGTGGTCAGCCCCAGCATTTT. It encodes CASSAGGGQPQHF.

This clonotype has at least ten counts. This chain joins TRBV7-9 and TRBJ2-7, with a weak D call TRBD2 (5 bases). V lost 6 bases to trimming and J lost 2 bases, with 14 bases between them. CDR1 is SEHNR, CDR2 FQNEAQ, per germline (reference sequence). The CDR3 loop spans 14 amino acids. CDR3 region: CASSRRARAYEQYF. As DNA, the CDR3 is TGTGCCAGCAGTCGGCGGGCCCGGGCCTACGAGCAGTACTTC. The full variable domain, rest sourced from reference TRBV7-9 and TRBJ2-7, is DTGVSQNPRHKITKRGQNVTFRCDPISEHNRLYWYRQTLGQGPEFLTYFQNEAQLEKSRLLSDRFSAERPKGSFSTLEIQRTEQGDSAMYLCASSRRARAYEQYFGPGTRLTVT.

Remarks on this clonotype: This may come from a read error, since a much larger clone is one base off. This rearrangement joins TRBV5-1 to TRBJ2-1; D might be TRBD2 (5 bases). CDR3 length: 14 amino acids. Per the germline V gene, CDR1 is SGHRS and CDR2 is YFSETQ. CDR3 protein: CASSLREGRNGQFF. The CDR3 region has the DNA TGCGCCAGCAGCTTGCGGGAAGGGCGCAATGGGCAGTTCTTC.

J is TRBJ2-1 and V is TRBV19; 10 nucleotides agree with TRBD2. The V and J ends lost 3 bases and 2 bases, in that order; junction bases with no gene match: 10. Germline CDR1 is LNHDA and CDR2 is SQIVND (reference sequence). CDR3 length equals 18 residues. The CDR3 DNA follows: TGTGCCAGTAGTATTAAGGCTAGCGGGAGTAATCCCTACAATGAGCAGTTCTTC. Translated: CASSIKASGSNPYNEQFF. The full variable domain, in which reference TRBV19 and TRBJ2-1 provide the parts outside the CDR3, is DGGITQSPKYLFRKEGQNVTLSCEQNLNHDAMYWYRQDPGQGLRLIYYSQIVNDFQKGDIAEGYSVSREKKESFPLTVTSAQKNPTAFYLCASSIKASGSNPYNEQFFGPGTRLTVL.

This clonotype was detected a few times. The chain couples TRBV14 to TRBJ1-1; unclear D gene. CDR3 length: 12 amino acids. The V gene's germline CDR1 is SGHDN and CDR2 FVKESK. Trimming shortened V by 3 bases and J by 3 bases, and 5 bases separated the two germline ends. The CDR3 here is CASSHEYTEAFF. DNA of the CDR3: TGTGCCAGCAGCCATGAATACACTGAAGCTTTCTTT.

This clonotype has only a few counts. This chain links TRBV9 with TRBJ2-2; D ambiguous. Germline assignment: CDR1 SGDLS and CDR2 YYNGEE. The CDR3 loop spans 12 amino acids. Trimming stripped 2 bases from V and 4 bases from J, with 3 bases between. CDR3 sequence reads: CASSVITGELFF. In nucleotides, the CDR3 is TGTGCCAGCAGCGTCATCACCGGGGAGCTGTTTTTT.

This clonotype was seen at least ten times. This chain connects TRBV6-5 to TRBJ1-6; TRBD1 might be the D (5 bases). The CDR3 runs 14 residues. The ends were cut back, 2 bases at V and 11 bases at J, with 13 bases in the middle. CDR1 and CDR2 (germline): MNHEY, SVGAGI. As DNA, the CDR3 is TGTGCCAGCAGTTACGATGGGGGACCGACACCCCTCCACTTT. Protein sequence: CASSYDGGPTPLHF.

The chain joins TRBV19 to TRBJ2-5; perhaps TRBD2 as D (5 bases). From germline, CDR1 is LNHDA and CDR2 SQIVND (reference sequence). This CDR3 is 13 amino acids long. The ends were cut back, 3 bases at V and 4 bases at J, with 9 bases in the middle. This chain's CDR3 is CASSIDGVETQYF. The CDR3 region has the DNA TGTGCCAGTAGTATTGACGGGGTAGAGACCCAGTACTTC. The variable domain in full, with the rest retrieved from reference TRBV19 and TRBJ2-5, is DGGITQSPKYLFRKEGQNVTLSCEQNLNHDAMYWYRQDPGQGLRLIYYSQIVNDFQKGDIAEGYSVSREKKESFPLTVTSAQKNPTAFYLCASSIDGVETQYFGPGTRLLVL.

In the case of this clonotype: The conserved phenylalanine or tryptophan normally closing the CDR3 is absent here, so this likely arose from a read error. This CDR3 is CATLSGGAKTQYS. CDR3 nucleotide sequence: TGTGCCACCCTTAGCGGGGGGGCAAAGACCCAGTACTCC. The chain joins TRBV19 to TRBJ2-5; 11 bases map to TRBD2. J gave up 6 bases and V 10 bases, and 7 bases lay outside the gene matches. Germline V gene lookup returns CDR1 LNHDA and CDR2 SQIVND (reference sequence). The CDR3 covers 13 residues.

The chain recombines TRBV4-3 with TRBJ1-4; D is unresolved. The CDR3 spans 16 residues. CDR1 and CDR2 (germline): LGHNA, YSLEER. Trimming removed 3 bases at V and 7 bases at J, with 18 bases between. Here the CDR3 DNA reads TGCGCCAGCAGCCAGGGAGGCGGTAATTGGGTTGAAAAACTGTTTTTT. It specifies CASSQGGGNWVEKLFF.

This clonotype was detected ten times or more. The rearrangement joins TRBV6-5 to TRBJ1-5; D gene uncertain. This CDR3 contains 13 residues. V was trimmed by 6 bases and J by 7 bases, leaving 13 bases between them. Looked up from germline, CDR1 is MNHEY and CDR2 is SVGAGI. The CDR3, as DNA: TGTGCCAGCAGCCCTTCGTCGGGCCAGCCCCAGCATTTT. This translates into CASSPSSGQPQHF.

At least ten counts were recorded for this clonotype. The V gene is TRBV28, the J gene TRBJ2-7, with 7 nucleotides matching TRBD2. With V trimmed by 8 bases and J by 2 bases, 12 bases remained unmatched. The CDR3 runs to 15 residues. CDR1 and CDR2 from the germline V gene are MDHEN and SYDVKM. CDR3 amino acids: CASRGSLAETYEQYF. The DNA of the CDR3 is TGTGCCAGCCGTGGGTCTCTAGCGGAGACCTACGAGCAGTACTTC.